Listed below are T cell receptor beta chains from one sample, sequenced in a study of beta chain bispecific antibodies for T cell cancers. The antigens these receptors bind are not known. TCRdb processed the 5' RACE reads anew with MiXCR; each CDR3 protein has one entry. The sample lists tens of thousands of distinct CDR3 sequences, approximately 1.9% occurring once. The source was healthy donor T cells cultured with leukemia cells, collected from a culture containing a bispecific antibody targeting TCR Vbeta12. The receptors shown here come from a human donor in good health. Some clones in this sample may be carry-over from other donors' samples. Each CDR3 is given with its conserved first and last residue. D genes are given only for firm matches. Size tells how often a clone was seen (once, few, many) or the class of an expanded clone, and some rows leave it out.

j_call d_call clone_size v_call cdr3_nt cdr3_aa
TRBJ1-5 TRBD1 few TRBV19 TGTGCCAGTAGTACCTTCGGACAGGCCTATAGCAATCAGCCCCAGCATTTT CASSTFGQAYSNQPQHF
TRBJ2-1 . many TRBV10-3 TGTGCCATCAGTGAGTCAGTGACAGTGGGCTACAATGAGCAGTTCTTC CAISESVTVGYNEQFF
TRBJ2-1 TRBD2 many TRBV28 TGTGCCAGCAGTATGCCGGGACTAGCGGGGGGGCGAGAGCAGTTCTTC CASSMPGLAGGREQFF
TRBJ2-3 . . TRBV5-1 TGCGCCGGCAGCCCCACGGGAGATACGCAGTATTTT CAGSPTGDTQYF
TRBJ2-7 . many TRBV7-3 TGTGCCAGCAGCTTATCGGGCCCCTGGGGCGAGCAGTACTTC CASSLSGPWGEQYF
TRBJ2-2 . . TRBV15 TGTGCCGCCTCGGGTCCCAACGTAGTTACCGGGGAGCTGTTTTTT CAASGPNVVTGELFF
TRBJ2-7 TRBD1 many TRBV27 TGTGCCAGCAGTTTGAGGGGGCTCCTAGGCGAGCAGTACTTC CASSLRGLLGEQYF
TRBJ1-2 TRBD1 many TRBV12-5 TGTGCTAGTGGTTTGGGACAGGGCTTTATCCCCCGTTCTGGCTACACCTTC CASGLGQGFIPRSGYTF
TRBJ2-6 . . TRBV5-4 TGTGCCAGCAGAGGGAGCGGCGGGGCCAACGTCCTGACTTTC CASRGSGGANVLTF
TRBJ2-7 . many TRBV19 TGTGCCAGTAGGGGGTTTGACAGCTACGAGCAGTACTTC CASRGFDSYEQYF
TRBJ2-1 TRBD1 many TRBV6-4 TGTGCCAGCAGAGAAGAGGCAGGGGGTAACGTGGAGCAGTTCTTC CASREEAGGNVEQFF
TRBJ1-1 . few TRBV6-1 TGTGCCAGCAGTGCCACTCTGACCGGTGAAGCTTTCTTT CASSATLTGEAFF
TRBJ2-3 TRBD2 many TRBV7-6 TGTGCCAGCAGCCTCGGGACTAGCGCAGATACGCAGTATTTT CASSLGTSADTQYF
TRBJ1-1 . few TRBV1 TGCACCAGCAGCCATCCCACAGGGGGCGGGATTTTGCTCGGAGCTTTCTTT CTSSHPTGGGILLGAFF
TRBJ2-5 . . TRBV6-2/TRBV6-3 TGTGCCAGCAGTTTAATCCCGATAACCCCGACACAAGAGACCCAGTACTTC CASSLIPITPTQETQYF
TRBJ2-3 . many TRBV6-1 TGTGCCAGCAGACACTTCATCGGGACTAGCACAGATACGCAGTATTTT CASRHFIGTSTDTQYF
TRBJ2-5 TRBD1 many TRBV19 TGTGCCAGTAGTACACCCTGGGACAGGGGGCAAGAGACCCAGTACTTC CASSTPWDRGQETQYF
TRBJ2-7 . few TRBV2 TGTGCCAGCACCCCAGGGGTGGGGCTGAGGGACGAGCAGTACTTC CASTPGVGLRDEQYF